These T cell receptor beta chains were read from a single sample in a study of beta chain features in type 1 diabetes. Some clones are missing from TCRdb's copy, which holds only in-frame ones; the method was immunoSEQ multiplex PCR. The table records about 160,000 clones, roughly 9% of them present only once. The source material was central memory CD4+ T cells from blood. These receptors all come from a woman aged 25-40 years with type 1 diabetes. The CDR3 runs from the conserved cysteine through the conserved F or W. A D gene is named only where the DNA matches it firmly. Clone size is stated in some rows and not others, as once, few, many or a class when expanded.

TRBV30	TRBJ1-2	many	TRBD1	CAFGTGRAWSYGYTF	TGTGCCTTCGGGACAGGGAGGGCGTGGAGCTATGGCTACACCTTC
TRBV21-1	TRBJ2-1	NA	NA	CASSRDSPTYNEQFF	TGTGCCAGCAGCAGGGACAGCCCAACCTACAATGAGCAGTTCTTC
TRBV20-1	TRBJ2-1	few	NA	CSASRTAEQFF	TGCAGTGCTTCCCGGACAGCCGAGCAGTTCTTC
TRBV7-9	TRBJ1-2	few	NA	CASSLGGGLANYGYTF	TGTGCCAGCAGCTTAGGCGGCGGATTAGCTAACTATGGCTACACCTTC
TRBV25-1	TRBJ1-4	NA	NA	CATTWSGSYKLFF	TGTGCCACCACTTGGTCGGGTTCTTATAAACTGTTTTTT
TRBV7-9	TRBJ1-5	few	TRBD1	CASSSQTGDQPQHF	TGTGCCAGCAGCTCGCAAACAGGGGACCAGCCCCAGCATTTT
TRBV7-8	TRBJ1-1	NA	NA	CASSTKRDTEAFF	TGTGCCAGCAGCACAAAACGGGACACTGAAGCTTTCTTT
TRBV5-1	TRBJ1-2	few	TRBD1	CASSLDRDGYTF	TGCGCCAGCAGCCTGGACAGGGATGGCTACACCTTC
TRBV5-4	TRBJ2-2	NA	TRBD1	CASSGDRGQDTGELFF	TGTGCCAGCAGCGGCGACAGGGGGCAGGACACCGGGGAGCTGTTTTTT
TRBV15	TRBJ1-2	once	TRBD1	CATSRDTGVYDGYTF	TGTGCCACCAGCAGAGATACAGGGGTGTATGACGGCTACACCTTC
TRBV6-5	TRBJ1-2	NA	NA	CASSPGGGYTF	TGTGCCAGCAGTCCCGGGGGTGGCTACACCTTC
TRBV15	TRBJ2-1	few	TRBD2	CATNVVRTSGYNEQFF	TGTGCCACCAACGTGGTGAGAACTAGCGGCTACAATGAGCAGTTCTTC
TRBV29-1	TRBJ2-1	NA	TRBD1	CSSRDRGSYNEQFF	TGCAGCAGCCGGGACAGGGGGTCCTACAATGAGCAGTTCTTC
TRBV7-9	TRBJ2-1	few	TRBD2	CASTMRLAGQLGEQFF	TGTGCCAGCACCATGAGGCTAGCGGGACAACTCGGTGAGCAGTTCTTC